Sequencing of this T cell receptor beta chain was carried out in a study of T-cell reconstitution after alpha-beta-depleted transplantation in children. Notes on the study in general: After one year, T-cell counts and TCRbeta diversity mostly came from new T cells. About two months after transplant, alpha-beta T cells reportedly came from several hundred expanded graft clones.

This clonotype was recorded many times. Its antigen is unknown. Preparing the TCRbeta library involved the use of unique molecular identifiers. One entry per CDR3 protein results from TCRdb running MiXCR on the PCR reads. The sample shows some 830,000 distinct CDR3 sequences, around 17% of them seen only once. The CDR3 spans 13 residues. V was shortened by 0 bases and J by 5 bases, with 10 bases between the two germline ends. Germline V gene sequence: CDR1 DFQATT, CDR2 SNEGSKA (reference sequence). This sample comprised PBMCs, mostly from graft donor cells, obtained 360 days after TCRalphabeta/CD19-depleted stem cell transplant. V gene TRBV20-1 combines with J gene TRBJ2-5; D remains ambiguous. The TCR was taken from a male patient aged 10 to 17 who had a stem cell transplant for acute lymphoblastic leukemia, so the T cells may come from the graft donor. Written as DNA, the CDR3 is TGCAGTGCTAGAGACGGCCGTTCTGAGACCCAGTACTTC. Encoded protein: CSARDGRSETQYF.